The TCR beta chain under discussion was sequenced for a study of blood T cell repertoires in COVID-19 (dated by TCRdb to 2020 to 2021). With regard to the full study: Samples from collaborators originated in the United States, Italy and Spain and spanned both the acute and convalescent phases of COVID-19. The prospective study material was composed of cDNA or gDNA derived from T cells, B-cell-depleted T cells, or PBMCs. Subjects who had been exposed to COVID-19, were actively infected with it, or had recovered from it provided the deeply sampled blood TCRbeta repertoires that made up the dataset. A freely available public database, intended as a resource for researchers studying the immune response to SARS-CoV-2, is where the repertoires were released. Samples were obtained from the ongoing ImmuneRACE study (first 160 participants) and from over 1,000 subjects provided by 6 global collaborators. Sample metadata almost always included a de-identified subject ID, COVID-19 status, age in years and sex. Where available, HLA class I and class II types were taken from metadata supplied by the sample provider and were not determined by assay-based typing. Study-level results and caveats: Clinical and demographic metadata were provided uncurated, with the amount varying by source and participant.

The germline V gene provides CDR1 KGHDR and CDR2 SFDVKD. Taken from cysteine to phenylalanine, the CDR3 has 15 residues. CDR3 DNA is the only sequence kept; it has 45 bases, read in frame from the first base. V loses 2 bases of germline sequence and J loses 4 bases, and the interval between the two ends is 11 bases. TCRbeta CDR3 regions were amplified from genomic DNA by means of the immunoSEQ Assay, a bias-controlled multiplex PCR. Under the source paper's analysis protocol: The number of nucleated cells in each sample was estimated by amplification of reference gene primers within the assay. Sequence reads were collapsed and filtered to measure the absolute abundance of every unique TCRbeta CDR3 rearrangement. Productive Simpson clonality was computed per sample as the square root of Simpson's diversity index over productive rearrangements. The clones in this table, taken by TCRdb from immuneACCESS, are in-frame only. Not every clone is retained; where verified, under half of the shortfall comes from an unresolved V gene, and the cause of the rest is unknown. That table is the source of V, J and clone size, and D and trimming were worked out from the DNA. For this sample the table gives a few hundred thousand clones, of which about three quarters were detected only once. The ten top clones hold 7.2% of the sample.

Whole blood was collected in K2EDTA tubes by collaborating institutions according to the institutions' own protocols. For TCRbeta analysis, collaborators shipped samples as frozen whole blood, isolated PBMCs, or DNA extracted from either of those sample types. Comments on this clone: Its antigen remains unidentified. The input lacks base qualities; no much larger clone sits a single base away.

The chain is assembled from TRBV24-1 and TRBJ2-1; possibly the D gene is TRBD1, per 7 matching bases. Sequencing input: peripheral blood. This clonotype was obtained from a woman in her 70s with acute or convalescent COVID-19. The nucleotide sequence is given as TGTGCCACCAGTGATTGGAGGGGGCAGTACAATGAGCAGTTCTTC. The resulting protein is CATSDWRGQYNEQFF.